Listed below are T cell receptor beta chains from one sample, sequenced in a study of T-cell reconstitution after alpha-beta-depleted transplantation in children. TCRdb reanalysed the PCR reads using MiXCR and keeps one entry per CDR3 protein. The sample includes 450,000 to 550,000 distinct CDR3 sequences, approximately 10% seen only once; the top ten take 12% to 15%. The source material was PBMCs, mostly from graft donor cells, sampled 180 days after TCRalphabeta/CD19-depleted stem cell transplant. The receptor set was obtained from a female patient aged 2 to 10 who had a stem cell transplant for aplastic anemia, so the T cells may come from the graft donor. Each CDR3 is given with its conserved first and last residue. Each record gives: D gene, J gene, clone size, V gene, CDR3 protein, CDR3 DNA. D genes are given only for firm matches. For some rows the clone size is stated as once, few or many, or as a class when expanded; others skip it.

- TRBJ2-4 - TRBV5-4 CASSFSGVKNIQYF TGTGCCAGCAGCTTTTCCGGGGTCAAAAACATTCAGTACTTC
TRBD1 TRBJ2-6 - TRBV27 CASTTGQGTTGANVLTF TGTGCCAGCACCACCGGACAGGGGACGACTGGGGCCAACGTCCTGACTTTC
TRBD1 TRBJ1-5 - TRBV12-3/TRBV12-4 CASSFRDRGLSNQPQHF TGTGCCAGCAGTTTCCGGGACAGGGGCCTTAGCAATCAGCCCCAGCATTTT
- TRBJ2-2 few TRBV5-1 CASTPDGRDTGELFF TGCGCCAGCACCCCGGACGGGCGGGACACCGGGGAGCTGTTTTTT
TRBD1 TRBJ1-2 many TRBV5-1 CASSWGQGLYGYTF TGCGCCAGCAGCTGGGGACAGGGACTCTATGGCTACACCTTC
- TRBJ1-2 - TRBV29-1 CSVEDPARGDYGYTF TGCAGCGTTGAAGATCCGGCCAGGGGAGACTATGGCTACACCTTC
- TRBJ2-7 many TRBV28 CAINGGSAPTYEQYF TGTGCCATCAACGGAGGTAGCGCCCCAACCTACGAGCAGTACTTC
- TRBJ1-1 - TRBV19 CASSMQTNTEAFF TGTGCCAGTAGTATGCAGACGAACACTGAAGCTTTCTTT
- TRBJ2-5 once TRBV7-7 CASSPRSFGRETQYF TGTGCCAGCAGCCCTCGATCTTTCGGGCGAGAGACCCAGTACTTC
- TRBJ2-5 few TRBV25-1 CASSERLFEETQYF TGTGCCAGCAGTGAACGGTTGTTCGAAGAGACCCAGTACTTC
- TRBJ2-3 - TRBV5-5 CASSFNAPRSAGTDTQYF TGTGCCAGCAGCTTCAACGCCCCTCGCTCGGCGGGCACAGATACGCAGTATTTT
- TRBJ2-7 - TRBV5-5 CASSLAPSPYEQYF TGTGCCAGCAGCTTGGCCCCATCCCCCTACGAGCAGTACTTC
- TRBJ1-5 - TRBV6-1 CASRSQGEVSNQPQHF TGTGCCAGCAGGTCTCAGGGTGAGGTGAGCAATCAGCCCCAGCATTTT
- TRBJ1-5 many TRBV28 CASSYGSNQPQHF TGTGCCAGCAGTTATGGGAGCAATCAGCCCCAGCATTTT
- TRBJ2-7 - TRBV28 CASSLPRAEQYF TGTGCCAGCAGTTTACCGAGGGCCGAGCAGTACTTC